This paragraph covers one TCR beta chain sequence. The data are from a study of blood T cell repertoires in COVID-19. Study-wide context: COVID-19 samples from acute and convalescent phases originated in the United States, Italy and Spain.

Methods used by the authors: Amplified reference gene primers provided the basis for estimating nucleated cell counts. The protocol was immunoSEQ multiplex PCR, while the TCRdb copy is restricted to in-frame clones and leaves out a portion. That table gives V, J and clone size, and the DNA gave D and trimming. This table has nearly 350,000 clones, around 91% appearing once. Sequencing input: peripheral blood. The receptor was derived from a woman aged 18-30 years who had recovered from COVID-19.

CDR3: CASSQDRFRRDRKGYEQYV. The DNA for the CDR3 is TGTGCCAGCAGCCAAGATCGATTCCGCCGGGACAGAAAAGGTTACGAGCAGTACGTC. The chain links TRBV3-1 (or the pseudogene TRBV3-2) to TRBJ2-7; 7 nucleotides agree with TRBD1. J lost 4 bases, V lost 0 bases, and 18 bases had no gene match. The CDR3 contains 19 residues. CDR1 is LGHDT and CDR2 is YNNKEL in the germline V gene (reference sequence).